The clone carrying this TCR beta chain was observed a few times. The antigen is undetermined. The data derive from a study of T-cell memory formation after mild COVID-19. Study observations and caveats: Clones shrinking from day 15 to 85 showed even CD4/CD8 mixes; later expanders tilted CD4+.

TCRdb recomputed calls from the 5' RACE reads with MiXCR, one row per CDR3 protein. The table has about 400,000 distinct CDR3 sequences, more than 20% seen once. Sequencing input: PBMCs or a T cell subset sorted from them (not recorded which). This receptor was taken from an adult woman who had mild COVID-19 (a few samples of this study predate the infection). Cell type and time point are not known.

DNA of the CDR3: TGTGCCAGCAGCCAAGTGACAGTATTAGAGACCCAGTACTTC. Encoded protein: CASSQVTVLETQYF. The chain uses TRBV4-2 and TRBJ2-5; D possibly corresponds to TRBD1 (5 bases). Trimming took 1 base from V and 4 from J, leaving 10 bases between them. The CDR3 consists of 14 residues. Germline V lookup: CDR1 LGHNA, CDR2 YNFKEQ.